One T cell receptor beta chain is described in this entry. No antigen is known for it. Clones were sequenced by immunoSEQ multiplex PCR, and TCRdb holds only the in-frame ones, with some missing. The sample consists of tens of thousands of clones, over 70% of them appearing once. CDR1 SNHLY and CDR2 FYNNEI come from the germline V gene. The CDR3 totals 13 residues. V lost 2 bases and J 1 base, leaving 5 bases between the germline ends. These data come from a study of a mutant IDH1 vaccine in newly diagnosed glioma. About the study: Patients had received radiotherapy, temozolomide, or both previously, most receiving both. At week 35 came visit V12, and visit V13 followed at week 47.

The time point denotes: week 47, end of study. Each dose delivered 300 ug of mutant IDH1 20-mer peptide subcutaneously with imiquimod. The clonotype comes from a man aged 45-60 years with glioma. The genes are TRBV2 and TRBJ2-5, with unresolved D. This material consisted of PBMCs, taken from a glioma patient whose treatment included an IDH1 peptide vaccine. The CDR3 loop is CASSESVQETQYF. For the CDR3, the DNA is TGTGCCAGCAGTGAATCCGTCCAAGAGACCCAGTACTTC.